This entry lists 10 T cell receptor beta chains sequenced from one sample in a study of T cell responses to AZD1222 COVID-19 vaccine. The method was immunoSEQ multiplex PCR; TCRdb's version includes in-frame clones alone and lacks a portion of them. The sample records about 160,000 clones, 85% to 95% being singletons. The source was peripheral blood, collected on day 0 of AZD1222 vaccination. Receptors were obtained from an adult in good health.

This clone came up a few times. This chain joins TRBV18 and TRBJ1-1; TRBD1 might be the D (6 bases). V dropped 4 bases and J dropped 2 bases, with 14 bases sitting between them. The CDR3 length is 15 residues. The germline gives CDR1 KGHSH, CDR2 LQKENI. The CDR3 sequence is CASSHHRDTNTEAFF. CDR3 bases: TGTGCCAGCTCACACCACCGGGACACAAACACTGAAGCTTTCTTT.

The chain links TRBV24-1 to TRBJ1-2; TRBD1 matches 9 bases. CDR3 length: 15 residues. Per germline, CDR1 KGHDR and CDR2 SFDVKD. Trimming removed 2 bases from V and 6 bases from J; junction bases left unmatched: 6. The CDR3 DNA is TGTGCCACCAGTGATTCCCGGGACAGGGCCGATGGCTACACCTTC. It encodes CATSDSRDRADGYTF.

CDR3 sequence: CASSLVRTGLTEAFF. CDR3 nucleotide sequence: TGCGCCAGCAGCTTGGTGAGGACAGGGTTGACTGAAGCTTTCTTT. This sequence joins TRBV5-1 and TRBJ1-1, with TRBD1 matching 8 bases. This CDR3 has 15 amino acids. Germline V gene lookup returns CDR1 SGHRS and CDR2 YFSETQ. The V and J ends lost 0 bases and 5 bases, in that order; junction bases with no gene match: 6.

This chain connects TRBV25-1 to TRBJ1-4, with D possibly matching TRBD1 (5 bases). Looked up from germline, CDR1 is MGHDK and CDR2 is SYGVNS. The CDR3 spans 16 residues. Trimming removed 0 bases from V and 8 bases from J, with 16 bases in between. The CDR3 DNA sequence: TGTGCCAGCAGTGAATATGCCGGGACGATCAAGGAAAAACTGTTTTTT. It yields the protein CASSEYAGTIKEKLFF.

The sample holds one count of this clone. V usage is TRBV24-1 and J usage is TRBJ2-3; D call uncertain. The V gene's germline CDR1 is KGHDR and CDR2 SFDVKD. This CDR3 is 15 amino acids long. V lost 3 bases and J 0 bases, leaving 9 bases between the germline ends. The CDR3 is CATSDKDGSTDTQYF. Written as DNA, the CDR3 is TGTGCCACCAGTGATAAGGACGGCAGCACAGATACGCAGTATTTT.

V gene TRBV28 combines with J gene TRBJ1-3; perhaps TRBD1 as D (5 bases). CDR1 and CDR2 from the germline V gene are MDHEN and SYDVKM. The CDR3 is 15 amino acids. V gave up 4 bases and J gave up 0 bases, with 10 bases separating them. DNA of the CDR3: TGTGCCAGCAGTTCCTACGGGGGCTCTGGAAACACCATATATTTT. Amino acid sequence: CASSSYGGSGNTIYF.

Here the CDR3 reads CASSLPGALRGIGELFF. In DNA form, the CDR3 reads TGTGCCAGCAGCTTACCGGGAGCCCTGCGGGGGATCGGGGAGCTGTTTTTT. V usage is TRBV7-9 and J usage is TRBJ2-2; 7 positions agree with TRBD2. With V trimmed by 2 bases and J by 7 bases, 13 bases remained unmatched. Looked up from germline, CDR1 is SEHNR and CDR2 is FQNEAQ (reference sequence). The CDR3 spans 17 residues.

This chain connects TRBV6-2 or TRBV6-3 to TRBJ1-5; TRBD1 matches at 7 bases. Losses at the gene ends were 4 bases for V and 7 bases for J; bases not matched to a gene: 10. The germline V gene encodes CDR1 MNHEY and CDR2 SVGEGT. The CDR3 extends over 15 amino acids. CDR3 DNA sequence: TGTGCCAGCAGTTTCTCGGACAGGATCGGGCAGCCCCAGCATTTT. Amino acids: CASSFSDRIGQPQHF.

The CDR3 nucleotides are TGTGCCAGCAGCGTAGATAGTGTCGGCAATGAGCAGTTCTTC. Amino acids: CASSVDSVGNEQFF. The chain couples TRBV9 to TRBJ2-1; D uncertain. CDR1 is SGDLS, CDR2 YYNGEE, per germline. V lost 0 bases to trimming and J lost 6 bases, with 10 bases between them. CDR3 length equals 14 residues.

The CDR3 loop is CASSLEGGRKLFF. CDR3 DNA sequence: TGTGCCAGCAGCTTAGAGGGCGGCAGGAAACTGTTTTTT. The V call is TRBV7-9, the J call TRBJ1-4; D is unclear. Trimming took off 1 base at V and 11 bases at J, with 11 bases between the two ends. The germline V gene has CDR1 SEHNR and CDR2 FQNEAQ (reference sequence). The CDR3 consists of 13 residues. The full variable domain, rest sourced from reference TRBV7-9 and TRBJ1-4, is DTGVSQNPRHKITKRGQNVTFRCDPISEHNRLYWYRQTLGQGPEFLTYFQNEAQLEKSRLLSDRFSAERPKGSFSTLEIQRTEQGDSAMYLCASSLEGGRKLFFGSGTQLSVL.